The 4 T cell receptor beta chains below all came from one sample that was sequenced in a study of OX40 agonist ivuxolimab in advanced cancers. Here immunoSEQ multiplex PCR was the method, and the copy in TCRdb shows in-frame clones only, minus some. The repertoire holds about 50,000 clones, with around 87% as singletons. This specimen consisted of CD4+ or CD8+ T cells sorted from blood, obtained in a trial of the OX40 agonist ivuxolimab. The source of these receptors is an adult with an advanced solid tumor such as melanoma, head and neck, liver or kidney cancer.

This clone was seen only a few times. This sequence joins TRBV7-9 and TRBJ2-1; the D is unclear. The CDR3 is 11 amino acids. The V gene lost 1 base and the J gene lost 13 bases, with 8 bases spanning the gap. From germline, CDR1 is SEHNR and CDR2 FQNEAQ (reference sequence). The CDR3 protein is CASSLVLDQFF. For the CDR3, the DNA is TGTGCCAGCAGCTTAGTCCTGGATCAGTTCTTC.

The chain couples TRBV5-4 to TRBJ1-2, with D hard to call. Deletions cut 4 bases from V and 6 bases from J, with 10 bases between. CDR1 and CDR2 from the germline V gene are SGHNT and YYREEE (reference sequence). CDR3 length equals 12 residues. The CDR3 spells CASSPDEDGYTF. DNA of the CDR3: TGTGCCAGCAGCCCGGACGAAGATGGCTACACCTTC.

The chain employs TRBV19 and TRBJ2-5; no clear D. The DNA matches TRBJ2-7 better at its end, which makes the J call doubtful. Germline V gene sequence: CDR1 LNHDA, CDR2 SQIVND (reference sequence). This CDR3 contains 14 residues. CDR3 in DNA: TGTGCCAGTAGTCCTGGACGCGAGGTCTACGAGCAGTACTTC. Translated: CASSPGREVYEQYF.

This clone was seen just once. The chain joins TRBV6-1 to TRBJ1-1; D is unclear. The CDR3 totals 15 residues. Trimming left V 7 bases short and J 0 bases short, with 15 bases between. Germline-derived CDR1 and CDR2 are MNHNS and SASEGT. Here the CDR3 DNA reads TGTGCCAGCATTCAAAGAACGATCATGAACACTGAAGCTTTCTTT. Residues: CASIQRTIMNTEAFF.